This T cell receptor (beta chain) was captured in a study of cytomegalovirus exposure and HLA in healthy donors. Points from the study as a whole: Reports showed the classifier diagnosing cytomegalovirus status with high specificity and sensitivity. The authors confirmed in vitro that three CMV-associated chains were specific for CMV antigens.

This table comes from immunoSEQ multiplex PCR, and its TCRdb copy is limited to in-frame clones, with some not included. Here the sample spans 200,000 to 250,000 clones, around 87% being singletons. The CDR3 contains 13 residues. V shed 3 bases and J 7 bases; nucleotides not matched to a gene: 4. Looked up from germline, CDR1 is SGHTS and CDR2 is YDEGEE. A word on this clone: Its target is unknown.

Sequencing used PBMCs. The rearrangement links TRBV5-8 to TRBJ1-2, with TRBD1 identical over 9 bases. The clonotype originates from a man between 18 and 35 years old in good health and CMV-seronegative. CDR3 amino acids: CASSWGQGTGYTF. Written as DNA, the CDR3 is TGTGCCAGCAGCTGGGGACAGGGCACTGGCTACACCTTC.